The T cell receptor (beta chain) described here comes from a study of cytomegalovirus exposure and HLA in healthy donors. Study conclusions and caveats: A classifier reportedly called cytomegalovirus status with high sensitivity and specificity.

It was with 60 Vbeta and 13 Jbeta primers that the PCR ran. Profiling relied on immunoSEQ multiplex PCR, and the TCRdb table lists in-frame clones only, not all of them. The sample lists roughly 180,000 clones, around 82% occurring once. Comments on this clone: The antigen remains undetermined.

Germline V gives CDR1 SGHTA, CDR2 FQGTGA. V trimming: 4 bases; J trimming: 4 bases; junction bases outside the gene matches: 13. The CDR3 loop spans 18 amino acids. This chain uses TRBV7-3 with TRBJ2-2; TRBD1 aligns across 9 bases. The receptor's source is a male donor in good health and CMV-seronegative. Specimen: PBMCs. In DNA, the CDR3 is TGTGCCAGCAGCTGGGGGGCCGGACAGGGGCTTCCCACCGGGGAGCTGTTTTTT. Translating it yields CASSWGAGQGLPTGELFF.